This section outlines one TCR beta chain sequence together with its context. What it binds is not known. Only in-frame clones appear in the TCRdb table, and some are missing; sequencing was by immunoSEQ multiplex PCR. The table has some 14,000 clones, just under 90% seen once; the top ten hold about 6.3%. The entry originates in a study of OX40 agonist ivuxolimab in advanced cancers. Across the study: Recorded diagnoses for dose-escalation patients were hepatocellular carcinoma, melanoma, renal cell or head and neck cancer. Notes on the study in general: The specificity for antigen of the expanded peripheral T cells was not determined.

Autoimmune disease history or systemic immunosuppression led to patients being barred. V gave up 4 bases and J gave up 6 bases, with 16 bases separating them. Germline CDR1 SGHTS, CDR2 YDEGEE. The CDR3 is made up of 15 amino acids. V is TRBV5-8 and J is TRBJ2-2, with D unresolved. The specimen comprised CD4+ or CD8+ T cells sorted from blood, sampled in a trial of the OX40 agonist ivuxolimab. The source is an adult with an advanced solid tumor such as melanoma, head and neck, liver or kidney cancer. CDR3 nucleotide sequence: TGTGCCAGCAGCACCGGACCCCGCCAGTCCGGGGAGCTGTTTTTT. This codes for CASSTGPRQSGELFF. The full variable domain, completed using reference TRBV5-8 and TRBJ2-2, is EAGVTQSPTHLIKTRGQQATLRCSPISGHTSVYWYQQALGLGLQFLLWYDEGEERNRGNFPPRFSGRQFPNYSSELNVNALELEDSALYLCASSTGPRQSGELFFGEGSRLTVL.